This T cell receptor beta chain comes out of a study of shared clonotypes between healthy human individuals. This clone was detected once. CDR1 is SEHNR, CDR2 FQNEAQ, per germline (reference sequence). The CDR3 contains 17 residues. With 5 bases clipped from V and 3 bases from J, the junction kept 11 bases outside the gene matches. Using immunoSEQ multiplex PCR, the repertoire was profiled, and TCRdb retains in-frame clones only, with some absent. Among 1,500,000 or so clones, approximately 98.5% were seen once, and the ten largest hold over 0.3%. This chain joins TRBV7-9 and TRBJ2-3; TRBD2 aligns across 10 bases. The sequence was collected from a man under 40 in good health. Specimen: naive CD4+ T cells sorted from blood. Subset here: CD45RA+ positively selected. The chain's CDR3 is CASSAPSGRAVTDTQYF. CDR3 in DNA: TGTGCCAGCAGCGCCCCCAGCGGGAGGGCCGTTACAGATACGCAGTATTTT.